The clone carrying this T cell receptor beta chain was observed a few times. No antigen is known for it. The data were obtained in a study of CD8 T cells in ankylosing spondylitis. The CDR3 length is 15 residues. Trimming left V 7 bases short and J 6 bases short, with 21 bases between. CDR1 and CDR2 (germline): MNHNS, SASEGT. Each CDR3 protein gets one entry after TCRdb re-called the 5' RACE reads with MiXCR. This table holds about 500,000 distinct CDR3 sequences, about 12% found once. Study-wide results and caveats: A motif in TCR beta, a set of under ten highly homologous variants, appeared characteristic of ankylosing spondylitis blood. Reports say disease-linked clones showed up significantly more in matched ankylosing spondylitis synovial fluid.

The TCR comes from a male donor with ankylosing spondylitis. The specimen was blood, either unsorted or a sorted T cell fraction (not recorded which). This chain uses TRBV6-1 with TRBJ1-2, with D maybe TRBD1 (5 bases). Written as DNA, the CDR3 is TGTGCCAGCATCAATACCCCCGGGACCCACGATGGCTACACCTTC. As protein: CASINTPGTHDGYTF.